This T cell receptor beta chain was documented in a study of blood T cell repertoires in COVID-19. Overall study: Samples representing acute and convalescent COVID-19 were sourced from the United States, Italy and Spain. T cells, B-cell-depleted T cells, or PBMCs supplied cDNA or gDNA.

How the authors handled the data: Amplifying reference gene primers gave estimates of nucleated cell counts. Some clones are missing from TCRdb's copy, which holds only in-frame ones; the method was immunoSEQ multiplex PCR. The DNA was the basis for D and trimming; V, J and clone size are from that table. This sample has about 46,000 clones, with more than 75% found just once. This CDR3 has 19 residues. Germline CDR1 is LNHDA and CDR2 is SQIVND (reference sequence). V was pared by 1 base and J by 8 bases, with 20 bases of the junction left unmatched. This clone has only one observation. The rearrangement joins TRBV19 to TRBJ2-1; 7 bases line up with TRBD1. The clonotype comes from a human donor in a cohort sampled during active COVID-19. Sequencing was carried out using peripheral blood. CDR3 protein: CASSIAFPSLGRGLDEQFF. In DNA form, the CDR3 reads TGTGCCAGTAGTATAGCGTTTCCGAGCTTGGGAAGGGGGCTCGATGAGCAGTTCTTC.